This TCR beta chain came from a study of CD4 T cells in relation to SARS-CoV-2 and coronaviruses (dated by TCRdb to the early 2020s). Regarding the study in general: The full convalescent cohort of 12 to 13 patients had a median age of roughly 35 years, ranging from about 20 to 72 years. Of the approximately twelve convalescent patients, 8 were male and 4 were female, and two of the subjects were Hispanic. Shared crossreactive spike epitopes were mapped to their HLA restriction using patient-derived lymphoblastoid cell lines. Memory CD4+ T cell crossreactivity between SARS-CoV-2 and common cold coronavirus spike proteins was assessed at the TCR clonotype level in the study. The Adaptive Biotechnologies TCR-sequencing kit was used to sequence samples from three pre-COVID donors and the naive versus memory experiments, while other data came from Illumina-based sequencing. A different, Illumina-based TCR-beta assay was used to sequence expansion assays from other donors in the study.

Details on this clone: Its antigen is unknown. No much larger clone exists at a distance of one base, and base qualities are not known.

Naive and memory CD4+ T cells were separated from cryopreserved PBMCs by CD4 enrichment followed by EasySep naive CD4+ T cell enrichment. PBMCs were isolated from leukapheresis product or whole blood by Ficoll-Paque PLUS gradient centrifugation. PBMCs were either cryopreserved at -140 degrees C or used fresh in the expansion assay. The QIAamp Micro DNA Kit was used to extract genomic DNA from the CD4+ T cells. What the authors observed across the whole study: Significantly weaker SARS-CoV-2-driven expansion was shown by crossreactive clones than by monoreactive clones, consistent with antigenic imprinting. No donor contributed both pre-pandemic and post-infection samples, which limited tracing the source of pre-existing responses. Naive versus memory sequencing indicated the assay detects memory recall responses rather than primary responses primed during culture. The study was limited by small numbers of patients and tested TCRs. Memory CD4+ clonotypes crossrecognizing SARS-CoV-2 and at least one common cold coronavirus spike were found in approximately 65% of donors. Because the crossreactivity analysis focused on spike protein, crossreactivity against other viral proteins was not assessed.

Uncultured naive and memory CD4+ T cell DNA received deep-resolution immunoSEQ TCR-beta sequencing. In the source study's methods: During preprocessing, nonproductive sequences were discarded, as were any CDR3s that did not begin with C, did not end with F or W, or were shorter than 7 amino acids. Cultured and uncultured naive and memory CD4+ repertoires were searched for previously identified spike- and CEF-reactive CDR3s. Pairwise Levenshtein distance, computed with the stringdist R package after three terminal residues were trimmed from each end, was used as the measure of CDR3 homology. TCRdb provides this immuneACCESS table in a form limited to in-frame rearrangements. Some clones are lacking; in checked studies, under half of them reflect an unresolved V gene, and why the rest are absent is not known. That table gives V, J and clone size, and the DNA gave D and trimming. Here the sample has approximately 11,000 clones; over 70% occur a single time. The top ten constitute 2% to 2.5% of the sample.

The sample taken for sequencing was naive CD4+ T cells from PBMCs. Explained via the paper, the cell subset or site label denotes: naive CD4+ T cells isolated by negative enrichment. This clonotype was obtained from an adult with COVID-19.

The CDR3 sequence is CASSLSGPVYGYTF. In nucleotide form, the sequence is TGTGCCAGCAGCCTTAGCGGACCGGTCTATGGCTACACCTTC. Recombination connected TRBV5-4 to TRBJ1-2, with the D gene not clear enough to name. CDR1 and CDR2, per the germline V gene (reference sequence), are SGHNT and YYREEE. Deletion took 4 bases off V and 4 bases off J, with a span of 14 bases between the germline ends. The CDR3 spans 14 residues, from the cysteine through the phenylalanine. The entry retains the CDR3 DNA only, 42 bases that are in frame from base 1.